The 5 T cell receptor beta chains below come from one sample, sequenced in a study of T-cell memory formation after mild COVID-19. TCRdb called the 5' RACE reads again in MiXCR, with one record for every CDR3 protein. The sample includes some 300,000 distinct CDR3 sequences, 20% of them seen just once. The sequenced sample consisted of PBMCs or a T cell subset sorted from them (not recorded which). The receptors originated from a man aged 18 to 35 who had mild COVID-19 (a few samples of this study predate the infection). Cell type and time point are not known.

The V gene is TRBV20-1, the J gene TRBJ2-3; D is possibly TRBD1 (6 bases). There are 11 residues in the CDR3. The germline CDR1 and CDR2 sequences are DFQATT and SNEGSKA (reference sequence). Trimming removed 7 bases at V and 2 bases at J, with 7 bases between. CDR3 nucleotides: TGCAGTGGACAGGCCACAGATACGCAGTATTTT. It yields the protein CSGQATDTQYF.

This clonotype was seen a few times. In DNA form, the CDR3 reads TGTGCCAGCAGTTCAGTTTGGGGTGGAAACACCATATATTTT. Amino acid sequence: CASSSVWGGNTIYF. This chain links TRBV12-3 or TRBV12-4 with TRBJ1-3; D gene uncertain. V was pared by 4 bases and J by 3 bases, with 10 bases between. CDR3 length: 14 residues.

This clonotype was counted only a few times. The chain uses TRBV6-5 and TRBJ1-1, with 7 bases lining up with TRBD1. Germline assignment: CDR1 MNHEY and CDR2 SVGAGI. Trimming took 6 bases from V and 7 from J; bases not matched to a gene: 8. This CDR3 region has 13 residues. The CDR3 loop reads CASRRYRGGEAFF. DNA of the CDR3: TGTGCCAGCAGGAGATACAGGGGAGGTGAAGCTTTCTTT.

Regarding this clonotype: Just one base apart from a much larger clone, this may be a read error. The V and J genes are TRBV7-2 and TRBJ2-5; TRBD1 agrees at 7 bases. After removal of 9 bases from V and 7 bases from J, the junction contained 17 bases not matched to a gene. The germline gives CDR1 SGHTA, CDR2 FQGNSA. The CDR3 sequence is 15 residues long. In DNA, the CDR3 is TGTGCCAGAAGCCCGTCCCGGACAGGTCCAGGGACCCAGTACTTC. This sequence encodes CARSPSRTGPGTQYF. Looking up the rest from reference TRBV7-2 and TRBJ2-5 gives the full variable domain: GAGVSQSPSNKVTEKGKDVELRCDPISGHTALYWYRQSLGQGLEFLIYFQGNSAPDKSGLPSDRFSAERTGGSVSTLTIQRTQQEDSAVYLCARSPSRTGPGTQYFGPGTRLLVL.

This clonotype was found a few times. The chain uses TRBV18 and TRBJ1-5; no definite D call. The V gene lost 0 bases and the J gene lost 0 bases, with 6 bases spanning the gap. CDR1 is KGHSH and CDR2 is LQKENI in the germline V gene. The CDR3 sequence is 15 residues long. The DNA of the CDR3 is TGTGCCAGCTCACCACCCGGGAATAGCAATCAGCCCCAGCATTTT. Protein sequence: CASSPPGNSNQPQHF.